The clone carrying this T cell receptor beta chain was counted only a few times. What it binds is unknown. This specimen comes from a study of CD8+ T cells in alopecia areata. Study-level results: Compared with mice, patients displayed less clear TCR sharing, possibly for HLA-related reasons.

The sequencing template was cDNA reverse transcribed from extracted RNA. The protocol was immunoSEQ multiplex PCR, while the TCRdb copy is restricted to in-frame clones and leaves out a portion. The sample includes over 150,000 clones, almost 65% seen only once; the top ten take 1.5% to 2%. The CDR3 is 11 residues long. Germline V gene data show CDR1 as SGHDN and CDR2 as FVKESK. The V end was cut by 4 bases, the J end by 6 bases, with 6 bases between. This sequence was found in a human donor with alopecia areata. V usage is TRBV14 and J usage is TRBJ1-1; no reliable D call. The sequencing here drew on CD4+ T cells sorted from blood, taken at week 0. The CDR3 coding sequence is TGTGCCAGCAGCCTAGGGTCTGAAGCTTTCTTT. It codes for CASSLGSEAFF. The complete variable domain, with remaining parts taken from reference TRBV14 and TRBJ1-1, reads EAGVTQFPSHSVIEKGQTVTLRCDPISGHDNLYWYRRVMGKEIKFLLHFVKESKQDESGMPNNRFLAERTGGTYSTLKVQPAELEDSGVYFCASSLGSEAFFGQGTRLTVV.